Shown below are 12 T cell receptor beta chains from a single sample sequenced in a study of cytomegalovirus exposure and HLA in healthy donors. TCRdb's copy holds only in-frame clones and misses some; the assay was immunoSEQ multiplex PCR. The table has about 330,000 clones, roughly 90% seen once; the top ten hold about 1%. The sequenced sample consisted of PBMCs. These receptor sequences come from a woman aged 25 to 45 in good health and CMV-seropositive.

Only one count was recorded for this clone. V usage is TRBV5-1 and J usage is TRBJ1-1, with D possibly being TRBD1 (5 bases). The CDR3 contains 14 residues. V lost 0 bases to trimming and J lost 6 bases, with 12 bases between them. Germline assignment: CDR1 SGHRS and CDR2 YFSETQ. CDR3 bases: TGCGCCAGCAGCTTGGTGGCTACAGGATCTGAAGCTTTCTTT. Its protein product is CASSLVATGSEAFF.

This chain links TRBV5-1 with TRBJ2-7; unclear D gene. V was trimmed by 0 bases and J by 7 bases, leaving 11 bases between them. CDR1 and CDR2 from the germline V gene are SGHRS and YFSETQ. This CDR3 spans 13 amino acids. The CDR3 region is CASSLDLLTEQYF. In nucleotides, the CDR3 is TGCGCCAGCAGCTTGGACCTCCTGACGGAGCAGTACTTC.

The V and J genes are TRBV4-2 and TRBJ2-5; TRBD2 agrees at 8 bases. There are 14 residues in the CDR3. The trim removed 5 bases at V and 2 bases at J, leaving 4 bases unmatched. Per the germline V gene, CDR1 is LGHNA and CDR2 is YNFKEQ. The chain's CDR3 is CASSNGGDQETQYF. The CDR3 DNA follows: TGTGCCAGCAGCAACGGGGGGGATCAAGAGACCCAGTACTTC.

J is TRBJ1-2 and V is TRBV28; 9 bases map to TRBD1. Per the germline V gene, CDR1 is MDHEN and CDR2 is SYDVKM. V lost 1 base to trimming and J lost 5 bases; unmatched junction nucleotides: 2. The CDR3 loop spans 14 amino acids. The CDR3 is CASSLFGTGYGYTF. Here the CDR3 DNA reads TGTGCCAGCAGTTTATTTGGGACAGGGTATGGCTACACCTTC.

This clone showed up just once. The CDR3 nucleotides are TGTGCCAGCAGCTTAACTAGCGTCGGCGACTACGAGCAGTACTTC. It yields the protein CASSLTSVGDYEQYF. The chain carries TRBV7-2 and TRBJ2-7, with 7 bases matching TRBD2. The CDR3 runs 15 residues. Looked up from germline, CDR1 is SGHTA and CDR2 is FQGNSA. The ends lost 2 bases at V and 3 bases at J; junction bases unmatched: 7.

The chain is built from TRBV11-2 and TRBJ1-2, with 7 positions matching TRBD1. Germline assignment: CDR1 SGHAT and CDR2 FQNNGV. The CDR3 spans 13 residues. The V and J ends lost 7 bases and 6 bases, in that order; junction bases with no gene match: 8. CDR3 in DNA: TGTGCCAGCACCTCCCGGACAGGCCATGGCTACACCTTC. As protein: CASTSRTGHGYTF.

This clone came up a few times. This chain links TRBV6-4 with TRBJ2-1; 8 positions agree with TRBD1. Germline lookup yields CDR1 MRHNA and CDR2 SNTAGT. The CDR3 consists of 15 residues. V was pared by 2 bases and J by 6 bases, with 6 bases of the junction left unmatched. CDR3: CASSDDRGGPNEQFF. The CDR3 DNA reads as TGTGCCAGCAGTGACGACAGGGGAGGACCCAATGAGCAGTTCTTC.

This clone was observed a handful of times. J is TRBJ1-5 and V is TRBV10-1, with 7 bases matching TRBD1. J was trimmed by 3 bases and V by 10 bases; bases with no gene match: 15. The CDR3 runs 16 residues. Germline V gives CDR1 WNHNN, CDR2 SYGVQD (reference sequence). For the CDR3, the DNA is TGCGCCATCGCTAACAGGGGATTCCTCCCCAATCAGCCCCAGCATTTT. Translation gives CAIANRGFLPNQPQHF.

The V and J genes are TRBV6-5 and TRBJ1-2; weak D call: TRBD1 (6 bases). Between the trimmed V and J ends, which lost 6 bases and 5 bases, there was a span of 16 bases. Germline CDR1 MNHEY, CDR2 SVGAGI. CDR3 size: 14 residues. CDR3 sequence: CASRPPGALYGYTF. The DNA of the CDR3 is TGTGCCAGCAGACCTCCAGGGGCCCTTTATGGCTACACCTTC.

The chain couples TRBV15 to TRBJ2-1; D call uncertain. CDR3 length: 14 residues. The germline V gene has CDR1 LNHNV and CDR2 YYDKDF (reference sequence). V was clipped by 3 bases and J by 3 bases, with 9 bases between them. CDR3 loop: CATSSEGYYNEQFF. CDR3 in DNA: TGTGCCACCAGCAGTGAAGGCTACTACAATGAGCAGTTCTTC.

The chain links TRBV9 to TRBJ2-1, with 8 positions matching TRBD2. J was trimmed by 7 bases and V by 3 bases; bases with no gene match: 12. Germline V gene lookup returns CDR1 SGDLS and CDR2 YYNGEE. There are 16 residues in the CDR3. The CDR3 here is CASSDPAGEMVNEQFF. The CDR3 DNA reads TGTGCCAGCAGCGACCCAGCGGGAGAAATGGTGAATGAGCAGTTCTTC.

The chain employs TRBV7-2 and TRBJ2-7; unclear D gene. V was pared by 3 bases and J by 7 bases, with 16 bases between. Germline loops: CDR1 SGHTA, CDR2 FQGNSA. The CDR3 contains 14 residues. The CDR3 loop reads CASSLDLELGEQYF. The DNA for the CDR3 is TGTGCCAGCAGCTTGGACCTCGAACTGGGGGAGCAGTACTTC.